The 23 T cell receptor beta chains below were found in one sample sequenced in a study of control samples from healthy donors and cancer patients. Sequencing was performed with immunoSEQ multiplex PCR; in TCRdb, only in-frame clones are kept and a portion is missing. This table holds nearly 200,000 clones, approximately 90% found once. Sequencing was carried out using blood. The receptors derive from a man younger than 40 in good health.

The CDR3 protein is CASSLDVGQGYNEQFF. For the CDR3, the DNA is TGTGCCAGCAGCTTAGATGTGGGACAGGGCTACAATGAGCAGTTCTTC. The chain carries TRBV11-3 and TRBJ2-1; 9 bases are a match to TRBD1. V trimming: 0 bases; J trimming: 3 bases; junction bases outside the gene matches: 3. This CDR3 region has 16 residues. Germline V lookup: CDR1 SGHNT, CDR2 YENEEA. The full variable domain, in which reference TRBV11-3 and TRBJ2-1 provide the parts outside the CDR3, is EAGVVQSPRYKIIEKKQPVAFWCNPISGHNTLYWYLQNLGQGPELLIRYENEEAVDDSQLPKDRFSAERLKGVDSTLKIQPAELGDSAVYLCASSLDVGQGYNEQFFGPGTRLTVL.

The V gene is TRBV19, the J gene TRBJ1-2, with D unclear. In germline, CDR1 is LNHDA, CDR2 SQIVND (reference sequence). The CDR3 has 13 amino acids. V gave up 6 bases and J gave up 1 base, with 9 bases separating them. Here the CDR3 reads CASSAEVNYGYTF. The CDR3 bases are TGTGCCAGTAGCGCGGAAGTTAACTATGGCTACACCTTC.

The genes are TRBV27 and TRBJ2-7; D not certain. Deletions cut 0 bases from V and 3 bases from J, with 9 bases between. This CDR3 spans 14 amino acids. From germline, CDR1 is MNHEY and CDR2 SMNVEV (reference sequence). The CDR3 sequence is CASSLSLKYYEQYF. The CDR3 bases are TGTGCCAGCAGTTTATCCCTTAAGTACTACGAGCAGTACTTC.

The V gene is TRBV13, the J gene TRBJ1-1; weak D call: TRBD1 (6 bases). Trimming left V 0 bases short and J 6 bases short, with 17 bases between. The germline V gene has CDR1 PRHDT and CDR2 FYEKMQ (reference sequence). The CDR3 is 16 amino acids. CDR3 protein: CASSLGATGNFAEAFF. DNA for the CDR3: TGTGCCAGCAGCTTAGGGGCGACAGGAAACTTCGCTGAAGCTTTCTTT. Variable domain in full (rest from reference TRBV13 and TRBJ1-1): AAGVIQSPRHLIKEKRETATLKCYPIPRHDTVYWYQQGPGQDPQFLISFYEKMQSDKGSIPDRFSAQQFSDYHSELNMSSLELGDSALYFCASSLGATGNFAEAFFGQGTRLTVV.

The V gene is TRBV6-1, the J gene TRBJ1-6, with D possibly being TRBD1 (5 bases). The CDR3 covers 16 residues. The V end lost 1 base, the J end lost 9 bases, and 16 bases lay between the germline ends. Germline loops: CDR1 MNHNS, CDR2 SASEGT. The CDR3, as DNA: TGTGCCAGCAGTGAAGTAGTGAGGACGAGGGGTTCACCCCTCCACTTT. Residues: CASSEVVRTRGSPLHF.

The CDR3 loop is CASSFGTQETQYF. CDR3 DNA sequence: TGTGCCAGCAGCTTTGGGACACAAGAGACCCAGTACTTC. V and J are TRBV5-4 and TRBJ2-5, with D maybe TRBD1 (6 bases). Germline CDR1 and CDR2: SGHNT and YYREEE (reference sequence). The V end lost 2 bases, the J end lost 2 bases, and 7 bases lay between the germline ends. CDR3 length equals 13 residues. Drawing the rest from reference TRBV5-4 and TRBJ2-5, the complete variable domain is ETGVTQSPTHLIKTRGQQVTLRCSSQSGHNTVSWYQQALGQGPQFIFQYYREEENGRGNFPPRFSGLQFPNYSSELNVNALELDDSALYLCASSFGTQETQYFGPGTRLLVL.

This chain connects TRBV9 to TRBJ1-6, with a weak D call TRBD1 (6 bases). V was cut by 3 bases and J by 10 bases, with 11 bases left in between. The CDR3 runs to 13 residues. The germline V gene encodes CDR1 SGDLS and CDR2 YYNGEE. The CDR3 reads CASSDRVGSPLHF. The DNA of the CDR3 is TGTGCCAGCAGCGACAGGGTTGGGTCACCCCTCCACTTT.

The CDR3 nucleotides are TGTGCCAGCGGGGTCTCGGGCGAGCAGTACTTC. This codes for CASGVSGEQYF. This rearrangement joins TRBV2 to TRBJ2-7; D uncertain. CDR3 length: 11 residues. V was cut by 8 bases and J by 6 bases, with 11 bases left in between. Germline values: CDR1 SNHLY, CDR2 FYNNEI.

The J gene is TRBJ1-3, the V gene TRBV5-1, with D possibly matching TRBD1 (5 bases). The V gene's germline CDR1 is SGHRS and CDR2 YFSETQ. V was shortened by 3 bases and J by 0 bases, with 16 bases between the two germline ends. This CDR3 has 17 residues. The CDR3 here is CASSSAGTFNSGNTIYF. In DNA form, the CDR3 reads TGCGCCAGCAGCTCCGCCGGGACTTTTAACTCTGGAAACACCATATATTTT. Looking up the rest from reference TRBV5-1 and TRBJ1-3 gives the full variable domain: KAGVTQTPRYLIKTRGQQVTLSCSPISGHRSVSWYQQTPGQGLQFLFEYFSETQRNKGNFPGRFSGRQFSNSRSEMNVSTLELGDSALYLCASSSAGTFNSGNTIYFGEGSWLTVV.

The rearrangement joins TRBV27 to TRBJ1-5, with TRBD1 as a possible D gene (5 bases). Trimming cost V 10 bases and J 6 bases, with 19 bases left between them. CDR1 and CDR2 from the germline V gene are MNHEY and SMNVEV (reference sequence). This CDR3 comprises 14 residues. CDR3 sequence: CATRRGGTGQPQHF. The CDR3 DNA sequence: TGTGCCACCCGGAGAGGAGGGACGGGTCAGCCCCAGCATTTT.

DNA for the CDR3: TGTGCCAGCAGCTTAAGGGCTCGGACAGTCACGGTCTACGAGCAGTACTTC. This translates into CASSLRARTVTVYEQYF. The chain combines TRBV11-2 with TRBJ2-7; D might be TRBD1 (6 bases). V was trimmed by 2 bases and J by 3 bases, leaving 20 bases between them. This CDR3 region has 17 residues. Germline V gene sequence: CDR1 SGHAT, CDR2 FQNNGV.

The rearrangement uses TRBV7-9 and TRBJ1-2; TRBD1 aligns across 7 bases. Trimming took 4 bases from V and 3 from J; bases not matched to a gene: 2. Germline-derived CDR1 and CDR2 are SEHNR and FQNEAQ (reference sequence). CDR3 length: 13 residues. CDR3 sequence (DNA): TGTGCCAGCAGCTCGACAGGGCACTATGGCTACACCTTC. This gives the protein CASSSTGHYGYTF.

This chain connects TRBV6-5 to TRBJ2-5; 8 positions match TRBD1. This CDR3 is 15 amino acids long. The ends lost 8 bases at V and 5 bases at J; junction bases unmatched: 13. The V gene's germline CDR1 is MNHEY and CDR2 SVGAGI. CDR3 DNA sequence: TGTGCCAGCGTTGTGAGACAGGGGAGTTGGGAGACCCAGTACTTC. It specifies CASVVRQGSWETQYF.

The chain links TRBV5-4 to TRBJ1-3; 8 positions agree with TRBD1. The CDR3 runs 18 residues. Germline CDR1 and CDR2: SGHNT and YYREEE (reference sequence). V gave up 2 bases and J gave up 2 bases; unmatched junction bases: 12. The CDR3 here is CASSFVINRGLTGNTIYF. The CDR3 bases are TGTGCCAGCAGCTTCGTCATTAACAGGGGGTTGACTGGAAACACCATATATTTT.

The V gene is TRBV7-8, the J gene TRBJ2-2, with D possibly matching TRBD2 (5 bases). The CDR3 covers 14 residues. The V end was cut by 5 bases, the J end by 5 bases, with 12 bases between. Germline V lookup: CDR1 SGHVS, CDR2 FQNEAQ. The CDR3 nucleotides read TGTGCCAGCAGCACACCTGGGGAGACCGGGGAGCTGTTTTTT. Translating it yields CASSTPGETGELFF.

J is TRBJ2-7 and V is TRBV5-6, with D unclear. Trimming cost V 0 bases and J 6 bases, with 4 bases left between them. CDR3 length: 11 amino acids. Germline lookup yields CDR1 SGHDT and CDR2 YYEEEE. The DNA of the CDR3 is TGTGCCAGCAGCTTGGTCGGCGAGCAGTACTTC. It specifies CASSLVGEQYF.

J is TRBJ1-2 and V is TRBV13; D not resolved. This CDR3 comprises 17 residues. Per the germline V gene, CDR1 is PRHDT and CDR2 is FYEKMQ (reference sequence). Trimming shortened V by 0 bases and J by 8 bases, and 22 bases separated the two germline ends. CDR3 region: CASSLGFPWGGRFGYTF. CDR3 coding DNA: TGTGCCAGCAGCTTAGGGTTCCCCTGGGGTGGACGGTTCGGCTACACCTTC.

The chain joins TRBV11-2 to TRBJ1-2; D unclear. Between the trimmed V and J ends, which lost 0 bases and 2 bases, there was a span of 13 bases. Per germline, CDR1 SGHAT and CDR2 FQNNGV. The CDR3 has 16 amino acids. The DNA for the CDR3 is TGTGCCAGCAGCTTAGAACTAGGTCTACCCAACTATGGCTACACCTTC. Amino acid sequence: CASSLELGLPNYGYTF. The variable domain in full, with the rest retrieved from reference TRBV11-2 and TRBJ1-2, is EAGVAQSPRYKIIEKRQSVAFWCNPISGHATLYWYQQILGQGPKLLIQFQNNGVVDDSQLPKDRFSAERLKGVDSTLKIQPAKLEDSAVYLCASSLELGLPNYGYTFGSGTRLTVV.

The chain links TRBV7-9 to TRBJ1-2; the D is unclear. CDR3 size: 12 residues. V lost 7 bases to trimming and J lost 4 bases, with 10 bases between them. Germline CDR1 is SEHNR and CDR2 is FQNEAQ (reference sequence). CDR3 amino acids: CASTSQGYGYTF. The DNA for the CDR3 is TGTGCCAGCACCTCCCAAGGCTATGGCTACACCTTC.

The chain employs TRBV6-5 and TRBJ1-6; D not certain. Per germline, CDR1 MNHEY and CDR2 SVGAGI. There are 13 residues in the CDR3. V was clipped by 8 bases and J by 10 bases, with 15 bases between them. The DNA for the CDR3 is TGTGCCAGCGGAGATACCTCGGGGTCACCCCTCCACTTT. Protein sequence: CASGDTSGSPLHF.

The rearrangement uses TRBV11-2 and TRBJ2-7, with D possibly TRBD2 on 6 matching bases. The germline CDR1 and CDR2 sequences are SGHAT and FQNNGV. There are 15 residues in the CDR3. V dropped 5 bases and J dropped 3 bases, with 17 bases sitting between them. CDR3 residues: CASSIDAGPSYEQYF. For the CDR3, the DNA is TGTGCCAGCAGCATCGATGCGGGACCAAGCTACGAGCAGTACTTC.

The V call is TRBV4-1, the J call TRBJ2-7, with D possibly TRBD1 on 5 matching bases. The CDR3 contains 17 residues. The germline V and J ends were trimmed by 2 bases and 2 bases, with 19 bases remaining between them. Germline CDR1 reads MGHRA; CDR2 reads YSYEKL. This chain's CDR3 is CASSQPKGGREPYEQYF. CDR3 bases: TGCGCCAGCAGCCAACCGAAGGGCGGCAGGGAACCCTACGAGCAGTACTTC.

The J gene is TRBJ2-3, the V gene TRBV18; the D gene is possibly TRBD1 (5 bases). Trimming took 2 bases from V and 6 from J, leaving 9 bases between them. Germline V CDR1 and CDR2: KGHSH, LQKENI. This CDR3 is built from 13 residues. CDR3 in DNA: TGTGCCAGCTCACCAATCGCAGGGGATACGCAGTATTTT. Protein: CASSPIAGDTQYF.